This TCR beta chain was recovered during a study of CD8 T cells in ankylosing spondylitis. Trimming removed 5 bases from V and 9 bases from J, with 17 bases in between. There are 15 residues in the CDR3. Germline CDR1 and CDR2: SGHAT and FQNNGV. General observations from the study: What appeared characteristic of ankylosing spondylitis blood was a TCR beta motif of fewer than ten highly homologous variants. Peripheral blood samples showed relatively rare disease-linked clones, and these clones were CD8+.

MiXCR, run by TCRdb on the 5' RACE reads, gives a single entry per CDR3 protein. The sample holds over 700,000 distinct CDR3 sequences, over 15% seen once. Details on this clonotype: Its specificity is not known.

The receptor's source is a male donor with ankylosing spondylitis. Source material: blood, either unsorted or a sorted T cell fraction (not recorded which). The rearrangement uses TRBV11-2 and TRBJ1-6; D remains unclear. The CDR3 reads CASSPPRTARSPLHF. CDR3 in DNA: TGTGCCAGCAGCCCCCCCAGGACTGCACGTTCACCCCTCCACTTT.